This entry concerns a single TCR beta chain. What it binds is unknown. This sample was included in a study of cytomegalovirus exposure and HLA in healthy donors. Study conclusions and caveats: V- and J-gene trimming in TCR beta was tied to a missense DCLRE1C variant by an analysis performed later. Across donors, presence/absence analyses took sequencing depth to be roughly uniform. In an earlier analysis, in 620 or so donors, most V segments appeared productive either ~87% or ~30% of the time. Clonal expansion was found to be greater in HLA-associated TCR beta chains than in equally common others in a later analysis.

The CDR3 loop spans 16 amino acids. In germline, CDR1 is LGHNA, CDR2 YNFKEQ. With 1 base clipped from V and 4 bases from J, the junction kept 8 bases outside the gene matches. 60 Vbeta and 13 Jbeta primers were used in PCR. Method: immunoSEQ multiplex PCR; TCRdb's copy keeps in-frame clones and lacks some. The table shows around 110,000 clones, with around 65% occurring only once. Specimen: PBMCs. The sequence came from a man aged 18 to 30 in good health and CMV-seronegative. The rearrangement uses TRBV4-2 and TRBJ2-7; 9 bases agree with TRBD2. CDR3 loop: CASSQVRAGGAYEQYF. For the CDR3, the DNA is TGTGCCAGCAGCCAAGTCCGTGCGGGAGGGGCTTACGAGCAGTACTTC.